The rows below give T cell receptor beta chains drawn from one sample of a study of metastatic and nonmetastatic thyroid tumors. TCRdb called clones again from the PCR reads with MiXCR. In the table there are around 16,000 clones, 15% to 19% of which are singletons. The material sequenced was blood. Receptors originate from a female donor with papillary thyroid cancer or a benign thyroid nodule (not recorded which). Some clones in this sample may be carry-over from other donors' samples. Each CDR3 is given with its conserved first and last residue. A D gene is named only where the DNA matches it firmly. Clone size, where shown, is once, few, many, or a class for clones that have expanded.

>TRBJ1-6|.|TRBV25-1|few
TGTGCCAGCAGTGAATCCAGGGAGGGTTCACCCCTCCACTTT
CASSESREGSPLHF
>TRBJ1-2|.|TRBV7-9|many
TGTGCCAGCAGCCCAACCCTGGGTGGCTGCACCTTC
CASSPTLGGCTF
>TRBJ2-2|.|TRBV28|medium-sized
TGTGCCAGCAGTCCCTACCCCAGGCCTCCCTTGAACACCGGGGAGCTGTTTTTT
CASSPYPRPPLNTGELFF
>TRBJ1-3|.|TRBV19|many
TGTGCCAGTAGAGGGGACGGAGGCTCTGGAAACACCATATATTTT
CASRGDGGSGNTIYF
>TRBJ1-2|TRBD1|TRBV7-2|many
TGTGCCAGCAGCCCACAGGGGACATTTAACTATGGCTACACCTTC
CASSPQGTFNYGYTF
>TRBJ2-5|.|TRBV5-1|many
TGCGCCAGCAGTTTGGCCGGAGCAAGGCCTCAAGAGACCCAGTACTTC
CASSLAGARPQETQYF
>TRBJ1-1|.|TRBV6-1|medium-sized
TGTGCCAGCAGCCAACAGGGAAACACTGAAGCTTTCTTT
CASSQQGNTEAFF
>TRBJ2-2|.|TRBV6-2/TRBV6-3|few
TGTGCCAGCAGTGAACTAGGGGGAGACCTCACCGGGGAGCTGTTTTTT
CASSELGGDLTGELFF
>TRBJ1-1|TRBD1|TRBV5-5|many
TGTGCCAGCAGCTTGCGACAGGGGGGAACTGAAGCTTTCTTT
CASSLRQGGTEAFF
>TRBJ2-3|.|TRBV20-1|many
TGCAGTGCCAGATTAGCAGCAGGGACAGATACGCAGTATTTT
CSARLAAGTDTQYF
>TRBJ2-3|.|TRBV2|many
TGTGCCAGCAGGAAGGGGTTGGTGGTTTCAGATACGCAGTATTTT
CASRKGLVVSDTQYF
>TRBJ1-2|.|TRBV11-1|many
TGTGCCAGCAGCTTAGTGTCAGGGTATGAGGACTATGGCTACACCTTC
CASSLVSGYEDYGYTF
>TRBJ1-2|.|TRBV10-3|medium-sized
TGTGCCATCAGTGAAACCAGAGGCTACACCTTC
CAISETRGYTF
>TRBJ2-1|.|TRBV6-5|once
TGTGCCAGTAGTTACTCCCCGTTTCACAATGAGCAGTTCTTC
CASSYSPFHNEQFF
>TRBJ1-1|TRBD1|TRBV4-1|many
TGCGCCAGCAGCCAAGGGACAGGGCTTGACACTGAAGCTTTCTTT
CASSQGTGLDTEAFF
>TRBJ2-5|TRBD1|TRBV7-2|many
TGTGCCAGCAGCGGGAGACAGGGCCGTCCTGCTGGAGAGACCCAGTACTTC
CASSGRQGRPAGETQYF
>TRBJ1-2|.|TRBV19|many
TGTGCCAGTAGTATAGCCGAGGGACGTTCAGACTATGGCTACACCTTC
CASSIAEGRSDYGYTF
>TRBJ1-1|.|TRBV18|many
TGTGCCAGCTCACCGGAGGGGTTGACTGAAGCTTTCTTT
CASSPEGLTEAFF
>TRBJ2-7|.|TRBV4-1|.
TGCGCCAGCAGCCAAGAAGGATCCCGGTCGAGGGGCGAGCAGTACTTC
CASSQEGSRSRGEQYF
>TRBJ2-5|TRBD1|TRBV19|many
TGTGCCAGTAGTCCCGGACAGGCTTCTCAAGAGACCCAGTACTTC
CASSPGQASQETQYF
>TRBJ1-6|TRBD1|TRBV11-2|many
TGTGCCAGCAGCACAGGACAGGGGGCGTCTCCGAATTCACCCCTCCACTTT
CASSTGQGASPNSPLHF
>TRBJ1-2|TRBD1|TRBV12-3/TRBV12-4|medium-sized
TGTGCCAGCAGTCCCCAGGACAGGGTATATGGCTACACCTTC
CASSPQDRVYGYTF
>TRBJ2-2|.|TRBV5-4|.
TGTGCCAGCAGCATGTGCGGACCAGGGAACACCGGGGAGCTGTTTTTT
CASSMCGPGNTGELFF
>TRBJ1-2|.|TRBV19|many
TGTGCCAGTAGTGCACAGACGGGCCCCAACTATGGCTACACCTTC
CASSAQTGPNYGYTF
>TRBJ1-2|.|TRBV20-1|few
TGCAGCGCTAGGAGGACTTACTATGGCTACACCTTC
CSARRTYYGYTF